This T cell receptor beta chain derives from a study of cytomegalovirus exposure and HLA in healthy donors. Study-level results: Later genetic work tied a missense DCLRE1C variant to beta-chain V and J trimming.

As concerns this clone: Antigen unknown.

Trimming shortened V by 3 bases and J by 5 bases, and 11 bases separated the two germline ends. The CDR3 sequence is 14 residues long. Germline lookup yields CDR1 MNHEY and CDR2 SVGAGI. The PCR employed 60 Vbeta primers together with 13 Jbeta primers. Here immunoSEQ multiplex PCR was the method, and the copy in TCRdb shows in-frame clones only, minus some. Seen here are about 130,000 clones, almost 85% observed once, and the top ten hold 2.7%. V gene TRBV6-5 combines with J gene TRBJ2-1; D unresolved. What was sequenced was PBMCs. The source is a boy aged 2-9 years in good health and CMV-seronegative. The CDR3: CASSYSPVHNEQFF. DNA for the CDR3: TGTGCCAGCAGTTATTCCCCGGTCCACAATGAGCAGTTCTTC.